This T cell receptor (beta chain) was captured by sequencing in a study of T cells in localized non-small cell lung cancer. Assay: immunoSEQ multiplex PCR; the TCRdb copy retains only in-frame clones and omits some. The repertoire holds approximately 150,000 clones, with roughly nine tenths as singletons. Per germline, CDR1 SGHVS and CDR2 FQNEAQ. Trimming at V came to 5 bases and at J to 5 bases, leaving 8 bases not matched to a gene. This CDR3 comprises 15 residues. The J gene is TRBJ2-5, the V gene TRBV7-8; 10 nucleotides line up with TRBD2. This receptor was obtained from an older female donor with stage I lung adenocarcinoma. Source: peripheral blood, taken before any cancer treatment. Here the CDR3 reads CASSGELAGSETQYF. The DNA for the CDR3 is TGTGCCAGCAGCGGAGAACTAGCGGGATCGGAGACCCAGTACTTC. Supplemented by reference TRBV7-8 and TRBJ2-5, the full variable domain reads GAGVSQSPRYKVAKRGQDVALRCDPISGHVSLFWYQQALGQGPEFLTYFQNEAQLDKSGLPSDRFFAERPEGSVSTLKIQRTQQEDSAVYLCASSGELAGSETQYFGPGTRLLVL.